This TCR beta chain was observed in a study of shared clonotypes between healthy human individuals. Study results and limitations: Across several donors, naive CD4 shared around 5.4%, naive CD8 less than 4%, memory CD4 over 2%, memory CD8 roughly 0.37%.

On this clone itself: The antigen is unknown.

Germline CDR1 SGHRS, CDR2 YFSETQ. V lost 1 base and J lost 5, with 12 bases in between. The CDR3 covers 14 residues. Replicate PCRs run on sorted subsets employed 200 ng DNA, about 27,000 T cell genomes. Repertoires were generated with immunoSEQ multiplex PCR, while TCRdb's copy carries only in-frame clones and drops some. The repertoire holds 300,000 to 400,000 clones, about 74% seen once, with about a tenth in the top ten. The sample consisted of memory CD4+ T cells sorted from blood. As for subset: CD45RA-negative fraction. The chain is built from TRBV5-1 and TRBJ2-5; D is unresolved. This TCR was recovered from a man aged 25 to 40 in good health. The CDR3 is CASSLYSLQETQYF. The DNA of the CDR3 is TGCGCCAGCAGCTTGTACAGTTTACAGGAGACCCAGTACTTC.